This T cell receptor beta chain was captured in a study of cytomegalovirus exposure and HLA in healthy donors. General study points: Per a prior analysis, the majority of TCR beta V segments were productive roughly 90% or roughly 30% of the time. Cytomegalovirus-associated status was assigned to some 180 TCR beta chains.

The sample holds one count of this clone. The antigen is not known. Both 60 Vbeta primers and 13 Jbeta primers went into the PCR. Authors' methods: About 83 million unique TCR beta chains, 10 million to 14 million shared, were counted in a later analysis. Only in-frame clones appear in the TCRdb table, and some are missing; sequencing was by immunoSEQ multiplex PCR. The V and J calls and clone size are taken from that table; D and trimming were inferred from the DNA. The repertoire holds around 150,000 clones, with around 83% as singletons. Germline assignment: CDR1 SGHVS and CDR2 FQNEAQ. The CDR3 is made up of 14 amino acids.

This TCR was sampled from a man aged 18 to 30 in good health and CMV-seropositive. Sequencing was done on a sample of PBMCs. V and J are TRBV7-8 and TRBJ2-5; tentatively, D is TRBD2 (5 bases). The last part of the DNA fits TRBJ2-7 better; the J call may be wrong. CDR3 DNA: TGTGCCAGCAGCTTAAGACTAAACCCTTACGAGCAGTACTTC. Translated: CASSLRLNPYEQYF.